The clone carrying this T cell receptor (beta chain) was recorded many times. The antigen is unknown. The sample originates from a study of CD8 T cells in ankylosing spondylitis. The CDR3 length is 12 residues. The germline CDR1 and CDR2 sequences are LGHNA and YSLEER. Between the trimmed V and J ends, which lost 0 bases and 7 bases, there was a span of 7 bases. Study-level points and caveats: Disease-linked clones bore a CD8+ phenotype, appearing relatively rarely in peripheral blood. Matched ankylosing spondylitis synovial fluid reportedly showed significant enrichment of disease-linked clones.

Library preparation for TCR beta used quantitative 5'-RACE with molecular barcodes. TCRdb re-analysed the 5' RACE reads in MiXCR, keeping a single row per CDR3 protein. The table shows some 140,000 distinct CDR3 sequences, with about 6.7% occurring only once. The sequenced material came from blood, either unsorted or a sorted T cell fraction (not recorded which). The sequence came from a female donor with ankylosing spondylitis or in good health (not recorded which). V gene TRBV4-3 combines with J gene TRBJ2-7, with D possibly being TRBD1 (5 bases). DNA of the CDR3: TGCGCCAGCAGCCAAGAGGGGCGGGAGCAGTACTTC. As protein: CASSQEGREQYF.